This TCR beta chain comes out of a study of cytomegalovirus exposure and HLA in healthy donors. It was with 60 Vbeta and 13 Jbeta primers that the PCR ran. The data were produced by immunoSEQ multiplex PCR, yet TCRdb's version contains in-frame clones alone and is incomplete. The sample holds about 150,000 clones, around three quarters seen once. Sequences were obtained from PBMCs. The sequence derives from a male donor in good health and CMV-seronegative.

In DNA, the CDR3 is TGTGCCAGCACCCTCAGGACAGGGCTGGAGCAGTACTTC. Encoded protein: CASTLRTGLEQYF. The chain combines TRBV28 with TRBJ2-7; 8 bases line up with TRBD1. There are 13 residues in the CDR3. V lost 7 bases to trimming and J lost 7 bases; unmatched junction nucleotides: 9. CDR1 is MDHEN and CDR2 is SYDVKM in the germline V gene. Based on the CDR3 plus reference TRBV28 and TRBJ2-7, the full variable domain is DVKVTQSSRYLVKRTGEKVFLECVQDMDHENMFWYRQDPGLGLRLIYFSYDVKMKEKGDIPEGYSVSREKKERFSLILESASTNQTSMYLCASTLRTGLEQYFGPGTRLTVT.